This T cell receptor beta chain was found in a study of regulatory T cells in long-lasting Graves disease. Time point meaning: newly diagnosed GD, antithyroid drugs for less than 3 months. From PBMCs, RNA was extracted and then used to make the TCR library. Staff drew 8 to 9 milliliters of peripheral blood into EDTA tubes. Concerning this clonotype itself: As yet, its antigen is unknown.

Study-wide findings and caveats: Because few samples were included, accuracy may have been lower. Newly diagnosed Graves' patients had higher TCR diversity than persistent ones.

The authors built TCR beta libraries using iRepertoire HTBI primers and Arm-PCR of CDR3 regions. Using its own MiXCR run on the multiplex PCR reads, TCRdb lists one record per CDR3 protein. Of under 500,000 distinct CDR3 sequences listed, around 15% are singletons. This sample also belongs to another study, concerning T cells in Graves' hyperthyroidism and ophthalmopathy. According to that study: Model output signaled ophthalmopathy a median roughly 6.5 months ahead of onset.

The receptor's source is a woman in her twenties or thirties with Graves disease. The sample in question was peripheral blood mononuclear cells (PBMCs), obtained at new diagnosis, from a patient treated with antithyroid drugs.

As DNA, the CDR3 is TGCAGTGCTAGAGCCTTGCTTTCCTCATGGGGGGACAATGAGCAGTTCTTC. Encoded protein: CSARALLSSWGDNEQFF. The chain carries TRBV20-1 and TRBJ2-1, with a possible D match to TRBD2 (6 bases). Trimming removed 1 base at V and 5 bases at J, with 21 bases between. The germline V gene encodes CDR1 DFQATT and CDR2 SNEGSKA (reference sequence). This CDR3 spans 17 amino acids.